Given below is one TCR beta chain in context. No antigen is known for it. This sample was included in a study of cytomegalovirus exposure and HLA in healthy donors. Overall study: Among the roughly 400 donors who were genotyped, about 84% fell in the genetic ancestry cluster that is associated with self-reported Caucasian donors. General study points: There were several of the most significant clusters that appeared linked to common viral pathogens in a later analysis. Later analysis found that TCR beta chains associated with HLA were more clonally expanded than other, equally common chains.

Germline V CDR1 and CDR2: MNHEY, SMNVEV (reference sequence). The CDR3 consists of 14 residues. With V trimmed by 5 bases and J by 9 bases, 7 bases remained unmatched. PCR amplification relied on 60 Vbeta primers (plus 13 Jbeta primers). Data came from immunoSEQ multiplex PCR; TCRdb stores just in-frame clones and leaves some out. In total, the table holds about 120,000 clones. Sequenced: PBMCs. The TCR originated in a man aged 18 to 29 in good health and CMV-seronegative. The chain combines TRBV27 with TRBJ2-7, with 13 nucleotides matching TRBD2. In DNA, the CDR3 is TGTGCCAGCAGTCCGACTAGCGGGGGGCCTAGGCAGTACTTC. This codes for CASSPTSGGPRQYF.